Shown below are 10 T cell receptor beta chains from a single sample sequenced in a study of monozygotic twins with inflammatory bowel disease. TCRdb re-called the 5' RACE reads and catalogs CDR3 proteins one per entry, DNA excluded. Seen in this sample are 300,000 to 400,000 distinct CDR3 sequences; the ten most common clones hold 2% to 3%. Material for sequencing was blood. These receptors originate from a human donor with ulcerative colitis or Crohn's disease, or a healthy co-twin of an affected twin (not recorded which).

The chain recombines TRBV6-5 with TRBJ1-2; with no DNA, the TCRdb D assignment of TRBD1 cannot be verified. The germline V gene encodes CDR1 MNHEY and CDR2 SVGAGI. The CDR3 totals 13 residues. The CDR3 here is CASSFTGSEGYTF.

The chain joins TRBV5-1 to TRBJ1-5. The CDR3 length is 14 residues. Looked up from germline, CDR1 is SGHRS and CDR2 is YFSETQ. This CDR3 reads CASRFDVNNQPQHF. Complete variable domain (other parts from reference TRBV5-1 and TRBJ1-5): KAGVTQTPRYLIKTRGQQVTLSCSPISGHRSVSWYQQTPGQGLQFLFEYFSETQRNKGNFPGRFSGRQFSNSRSEMNVSTLELGDSALYLCASRFDVNNQPQHFGDGTRLSIL.

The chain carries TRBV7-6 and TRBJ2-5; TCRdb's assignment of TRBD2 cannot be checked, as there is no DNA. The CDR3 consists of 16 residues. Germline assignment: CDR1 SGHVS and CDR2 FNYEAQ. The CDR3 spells CASSLDPAGTQETQYF.

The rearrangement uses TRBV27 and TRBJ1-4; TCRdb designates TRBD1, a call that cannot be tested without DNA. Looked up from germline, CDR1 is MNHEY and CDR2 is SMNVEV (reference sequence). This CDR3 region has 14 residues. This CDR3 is CASSLAGWGEKLFF.

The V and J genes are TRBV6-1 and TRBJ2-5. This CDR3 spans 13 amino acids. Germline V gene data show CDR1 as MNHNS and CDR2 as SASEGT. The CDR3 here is CASCLAGQETQYF.

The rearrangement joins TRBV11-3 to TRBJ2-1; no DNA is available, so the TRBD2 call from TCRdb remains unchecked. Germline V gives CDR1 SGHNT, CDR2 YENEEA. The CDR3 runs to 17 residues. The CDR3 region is CASSSAGLAGGPNEQFF.

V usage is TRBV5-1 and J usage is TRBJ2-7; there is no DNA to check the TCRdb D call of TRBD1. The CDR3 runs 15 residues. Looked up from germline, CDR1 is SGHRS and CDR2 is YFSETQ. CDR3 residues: CASSPLRDSSYEQYF.

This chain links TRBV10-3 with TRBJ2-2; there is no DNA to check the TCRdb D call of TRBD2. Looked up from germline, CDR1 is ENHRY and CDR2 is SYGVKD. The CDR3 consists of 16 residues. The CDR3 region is CAISGLAGGPGGELFF.

The CDR3 loop reads CASSQDLRTEAFF. The chain has TRBV4-2 and TRBJ1-1. This CDR3 contains 13 residues. From germline, CDR1 is LGHNA and CDR2 YNFKEQ.

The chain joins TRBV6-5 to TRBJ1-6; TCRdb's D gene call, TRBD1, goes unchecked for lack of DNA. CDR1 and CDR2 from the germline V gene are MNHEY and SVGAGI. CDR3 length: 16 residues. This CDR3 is CASSNYRGGVNSPLHF.